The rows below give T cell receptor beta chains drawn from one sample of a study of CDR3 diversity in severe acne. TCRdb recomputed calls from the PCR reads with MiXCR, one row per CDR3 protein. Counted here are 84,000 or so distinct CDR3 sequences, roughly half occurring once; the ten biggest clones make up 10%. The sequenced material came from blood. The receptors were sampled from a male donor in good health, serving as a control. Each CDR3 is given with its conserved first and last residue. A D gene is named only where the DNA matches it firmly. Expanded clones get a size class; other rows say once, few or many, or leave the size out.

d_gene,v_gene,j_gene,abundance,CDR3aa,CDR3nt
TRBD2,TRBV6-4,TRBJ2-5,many,CASIRPSGPLVTQYF,TGTGCCAGCATAAGGCCTAGCGGGCCCTTGGTGACCCAGTACTTC
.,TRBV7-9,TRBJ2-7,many,CAIHGGGTKRYF,TGTGCCATCCACGGTGGGGGAACAAAGAGGTACTTC
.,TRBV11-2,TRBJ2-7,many,CASSLAWGDREYEQYF,TGTGCCAGCAGCTTAGCCTGGGGGGACAGAGAATACGAGCAGTACTTC
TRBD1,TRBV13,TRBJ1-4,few,CASSRGQVNEKLFF,TGTGCCAGCAGCCGGGGACAGGTTAATGAAAAACTGTTTTTT
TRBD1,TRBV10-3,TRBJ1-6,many,CAIRQGADGSSPLHF,TGTGCCATCAGACAGGGGGCTGACGGGAGTTCACCCCTCCACTTT
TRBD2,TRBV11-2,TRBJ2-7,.,CASSSQTSGSEQYF,TGTGCCAGCAGCTCCCAGACTAGCGGGAGTGAGCAGTACTTC
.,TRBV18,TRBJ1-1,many,CASSTTGRGSNTEAFF,TGTGCCAGCTCAACCACAGGGAGGGGGTCGAACACTGAAGCTTTCTTT
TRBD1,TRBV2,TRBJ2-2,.,CASVLSPYRGPTGELFF,TGTGCCAGCGTGTTGTCCCCTTACAGGGGGCCGACCGGGGAGCTGTTTTTT
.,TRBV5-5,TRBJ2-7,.,CASSDLGRSYEQYF,TGTGCCAGCAGCGACCTGGGACGATCCTACGAGCAGTACTTC
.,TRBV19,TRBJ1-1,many,CASSRILGGKTEAFF,TGTGCCAGTAGTCGAATACTTGGGGGGAAAACTGAAGCTTTCTTT
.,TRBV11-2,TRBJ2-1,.,CASSPTTLVKYEQFF,TGTGCCAGCAGCCCGACAACTCTAGTCAAGTATGAGCAGTTCTTC
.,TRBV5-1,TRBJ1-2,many,CASSLGGANYGYTF,TGCGCCAGCAGCTTAGGGGGTGCTAACTATGGCTACACCTTC
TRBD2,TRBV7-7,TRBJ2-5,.,CASSLALGLAGGAETQYF,TGTGCTAGCAGCTTAGCCCTGGGACTAGCGGGAGGAGCTGAGACCCAGTACTTC
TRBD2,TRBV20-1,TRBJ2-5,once,CSAHPGTSGTETQYF,TGCAGTGCCCACCCCGGGACTAGCGGCACGGAGACCCAGTACTTC
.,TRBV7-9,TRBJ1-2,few,CASSQADGGGYGYTF,TGTGCCAGCAGCCAGGCTGACGGAGGCGGCTATGGCTACACCTTC
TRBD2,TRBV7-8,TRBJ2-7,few,CASSSPLLAEAQYF,TGTGCCAGCAGCTCTCCTCTTCTAGCGGAAGCGCAGTACTTC
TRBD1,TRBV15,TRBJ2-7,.,CATSRPRGQGHEQYF,TGTGCCACCAGCAGACCACGGGGACAGGGCCACGAGCAGTACTTC
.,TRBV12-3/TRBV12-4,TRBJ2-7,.,CANYEQYF,TGTGCCAACTACGAGCAGTACTTC
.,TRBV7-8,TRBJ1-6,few,CASSAGRRGNSPLHF,TGTGCCAGCTCAGCAGGGAGGCGGGGAAATTCACCCCTCCACTTT
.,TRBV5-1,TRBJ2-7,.,CASSSRPSYSYEQYF,TGCGCCAGCAGCTCCAGGCCAAGCTATTCCTACGAGCAGTACTTC
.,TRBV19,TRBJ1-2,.,CAGGELYGYTF,TGTGCCGGTGGCGAGCTCTATGGCTACACCTTC
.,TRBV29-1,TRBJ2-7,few,CSAIGAAGAYEQYF,TGCAGCGCCATCGGGGCAGCTGGGGCCTACGAGCAGTACTTC
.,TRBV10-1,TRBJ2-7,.,CASSVKSSYEQYF,TGCGCCAGCAGTGTAAAGAGCTCCTACGAGCAGTACTTC
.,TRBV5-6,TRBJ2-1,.,CASSLGWGLYNEQFF,TGTGCCAGCAGCTTGGGCTGGGGACTCTACAATGAGCAGTTCTTC
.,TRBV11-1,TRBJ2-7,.,CASSWGSRYEQYF,TGTGCCAGCAGCTGGGGGAGCAGATACGAGCAGTACTTC
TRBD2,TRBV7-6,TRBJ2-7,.,CASSPGVGGTHEQYF,TGTGCCAGCAGCCCCGGGGTGGGAGGGACCCACGAGCAGTACTTC
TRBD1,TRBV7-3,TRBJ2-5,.,CASSKQGARETQYF,TGTGCCAGCAGCAAACAGGGGGCAAGGGAGACCCAGTACTTC
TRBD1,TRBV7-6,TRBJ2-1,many,CASSLTGQGLGEQFF,TGTGCCAGCAGCTTAACAGGACAGGGCTTGGGTGAGCAGTTCTTC
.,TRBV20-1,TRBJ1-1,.,CSAGDWGGHTEAFF,TGCAGTGCTGGAGATTGGGGGGGACACACTGAAGCTTTCTTT
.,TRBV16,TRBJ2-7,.,CASSPSPSVYEQYF,TGTGCCAGCAGCCCGAGTCCGTCGGTCTACGAGCAGTACTTC
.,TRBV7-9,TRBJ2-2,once,CASSPTVQTGELFF,TGTGCCAGCAGCCCCACAGTGCAGACCGGGGAGCTGTTTTTT
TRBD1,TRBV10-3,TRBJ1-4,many,CAISDAGTGHEKLFF,TGTGCCATCAGTGATGCCGGGACAGGGCATGAAAAACTGTTTTTT
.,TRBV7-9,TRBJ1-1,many,CASSSLEASEAFF,TGTGCCAGCAGCTCCCTTGAGGCTAGTGAAGCTTTCTTT
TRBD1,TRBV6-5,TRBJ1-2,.,CASSRTTGDGYTF,TGTGCCAGCAGCCGAACGACAGGGGATGGCTACACCTTC
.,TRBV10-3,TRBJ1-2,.,CAISEESQGVYTF,TGTGCCATCAGTGAGGAGTCACAGGGAGTCTACACCTTC
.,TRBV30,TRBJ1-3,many,CAWEAPARGWSTIYF,TGTGCCTGGGAAGCCCCGGCCAGAGGTTGGTCCACCATATATTTT
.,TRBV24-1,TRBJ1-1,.,CATSGTGTGNTEAFF,TGTGCCACCAGTGGTACAGGGACGGGGAACACTGAAGCTTTCTTT
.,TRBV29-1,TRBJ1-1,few,CSERGGFMNTEAFF,TGCAGCGAGAGAGGCGGGTTCATGAACACTGAAGCTTTCTTT
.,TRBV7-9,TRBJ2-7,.,CASSSETVPYEQYF,TGCGCCAGCAGCTCTGAGACAGTCCCCTACGAGCAGTACTTC
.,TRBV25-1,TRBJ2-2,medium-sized,CAYPRGGGDGELFF,TGTGCTTACCCGAGGGGGGGAGGTGACGGGGAGCTGTTTTTT
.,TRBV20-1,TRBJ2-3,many,CSASHRVLSTDTQYF,TGCAGTGCTTCCCACAGGGTTCTTAGCACAGATACGCAGTATTTT
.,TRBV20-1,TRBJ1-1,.,CSGEENTEAFF,TGCAGTGGGGAGGAGAACACTGAAGCTTTCTTT
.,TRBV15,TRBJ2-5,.,CATSRDHGGRETQYF,TGTGCCACCAGCAGAGACCACGGCGGGCGGGAGACCCAGTACTTC
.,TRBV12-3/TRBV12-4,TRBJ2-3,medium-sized,CASSIHGTDTQYF,TGTGCCAGCAGCATCCACGGCACAGATACGCAGTATTTT
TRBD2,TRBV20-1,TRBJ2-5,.,CSARPTGGQETQYF,TGCAGTGCTAGACCGACGGGGGGGCAAGAGACCCAGTACTTC
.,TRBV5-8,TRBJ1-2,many,CASSRPDRPSYGYTF,TGTGCCAGCAGCCGACCCGACAGGCCCAGTTATGGCTACACCTTC
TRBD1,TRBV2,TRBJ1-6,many,CASRRTGGGYNSPLHF,TGTGCCAGCAGGAGGACAGGGGGCGGTTATAATTCACCCCTCCACTTT
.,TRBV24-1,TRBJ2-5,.,CATSKGTFQETQYF,TGTGCCACCAGTAAAGGGACTTTCCAAGAGACCCAGTACTTC
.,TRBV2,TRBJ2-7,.,CASRDTTYEQYF,TGTGCCAGCAGGGACACCACCTACGAGCAGTACTTC
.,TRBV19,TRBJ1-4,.,CASSLLVSEKLFF,TGTGCCAGTAGTCTTCTCGTCAGTGAAAAACTGTTTTTT
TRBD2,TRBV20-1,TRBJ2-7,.,CSARKTSGGGEQYF,TGCAGTGCTCGCAAGACTAGCGGGGGGGGCGAGCAGTACTTC
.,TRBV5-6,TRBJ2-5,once,CASSRRGTQETQYF,TGTGCCAGCAGCCGACGGGGGACGCAGGAGACCCAGTACTTC
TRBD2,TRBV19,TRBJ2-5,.,CASSHAPGLGRRETQYF,TGTGCCAGTAGCCACGCACCGGGACTAGGTCGTCGAGAGACCCAGTACTTC
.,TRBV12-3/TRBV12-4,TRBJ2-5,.,CASSLVSTREETQYF,TGTGCCAGCAGCTTAGTCAGTACCCGGGAGGAGACCCAGTACTTC
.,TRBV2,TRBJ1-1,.,CASSLGTNTEAFF,TGTGCCAGCAGCCTTGGGACGAACACTGAAGCTTTCTTT
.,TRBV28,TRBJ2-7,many,CARFRWGRGEQYF,TGTGCCAGGTTTAGGTGGGGCAGGGGTGAGCAGTACTTC
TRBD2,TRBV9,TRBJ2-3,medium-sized,CASSVYRLAGRDTQYF,TGTGCCAGCAGCGTGTATCGACTAGCGGGGCGGGATACGCAGTATTTT
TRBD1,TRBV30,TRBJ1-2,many,CAWRTGGAGYTF,TGTGCCTGGCGGACAGGCGGTGCAGGCTACACCTTC
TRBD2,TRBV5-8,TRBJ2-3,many,CASSGTSGGTDTQYF,TGTGCCAGCAGCGGGACTAGCGGGGGCACAGATACGCAGTATTTT
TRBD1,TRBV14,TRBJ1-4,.,CASSWDRGRKLFF,TGTGCCAGCAGTTGGGACAGGGGCAGAAAACTGTTTTTT